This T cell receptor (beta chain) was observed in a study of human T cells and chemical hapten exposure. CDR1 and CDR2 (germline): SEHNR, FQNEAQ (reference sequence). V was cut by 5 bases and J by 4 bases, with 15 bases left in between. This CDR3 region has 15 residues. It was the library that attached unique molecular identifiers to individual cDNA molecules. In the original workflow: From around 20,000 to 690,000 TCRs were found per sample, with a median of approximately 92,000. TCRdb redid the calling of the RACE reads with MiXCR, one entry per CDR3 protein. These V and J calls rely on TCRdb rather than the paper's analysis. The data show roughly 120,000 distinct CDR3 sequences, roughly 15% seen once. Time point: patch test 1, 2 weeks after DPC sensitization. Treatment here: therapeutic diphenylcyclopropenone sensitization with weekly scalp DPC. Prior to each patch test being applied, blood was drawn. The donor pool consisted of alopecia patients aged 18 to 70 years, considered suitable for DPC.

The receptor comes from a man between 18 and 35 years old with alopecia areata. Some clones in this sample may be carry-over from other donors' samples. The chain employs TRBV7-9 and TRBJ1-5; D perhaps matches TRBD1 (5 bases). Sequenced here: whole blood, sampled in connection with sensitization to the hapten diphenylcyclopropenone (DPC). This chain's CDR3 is CASSNSGGYNQPQHF. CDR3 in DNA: TGTGCCAGCAGCAATAGTGGGGGGTATAATCAGCCCCAGCATTTT.